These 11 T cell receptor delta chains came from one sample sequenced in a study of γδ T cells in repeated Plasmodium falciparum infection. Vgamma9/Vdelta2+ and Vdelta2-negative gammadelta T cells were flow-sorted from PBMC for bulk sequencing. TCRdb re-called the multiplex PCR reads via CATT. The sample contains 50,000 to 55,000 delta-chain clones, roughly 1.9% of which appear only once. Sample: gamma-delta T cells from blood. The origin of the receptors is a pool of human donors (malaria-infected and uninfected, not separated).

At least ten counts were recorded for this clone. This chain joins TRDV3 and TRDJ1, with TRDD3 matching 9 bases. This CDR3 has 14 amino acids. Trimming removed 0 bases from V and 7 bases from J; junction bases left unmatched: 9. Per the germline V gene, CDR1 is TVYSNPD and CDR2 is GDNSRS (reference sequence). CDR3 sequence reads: CAFRVHWGTLKLIF. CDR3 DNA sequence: TGTGCCTTTAGGGTGCACTGGGGGACACTTAAACTCATCTTT. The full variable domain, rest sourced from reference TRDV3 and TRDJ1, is CDKVTQSSPDQTVASGSEVVLLCTYDTVYSNPDLFWYRIRPDYSFQFVFYGDNSRSEGADFTQGRFSVKHILTQKAFHLVISPVRTEDSATYYCAFRVHWGTLKLIFGKGTRVTVEP.

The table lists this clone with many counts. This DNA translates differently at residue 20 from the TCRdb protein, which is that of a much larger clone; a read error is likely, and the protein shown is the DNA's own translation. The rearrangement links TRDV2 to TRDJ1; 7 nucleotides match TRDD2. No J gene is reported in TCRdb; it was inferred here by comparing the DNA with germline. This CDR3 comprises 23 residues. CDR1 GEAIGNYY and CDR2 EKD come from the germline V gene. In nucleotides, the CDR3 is TGTGCCTGTGACATGGTCGGATTCCTCCCAAACCTTCCTGCTGGAGCGTACACCGATGAACTCATCTTT. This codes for CACDMVGFLPNLPAGAYTDELIF.

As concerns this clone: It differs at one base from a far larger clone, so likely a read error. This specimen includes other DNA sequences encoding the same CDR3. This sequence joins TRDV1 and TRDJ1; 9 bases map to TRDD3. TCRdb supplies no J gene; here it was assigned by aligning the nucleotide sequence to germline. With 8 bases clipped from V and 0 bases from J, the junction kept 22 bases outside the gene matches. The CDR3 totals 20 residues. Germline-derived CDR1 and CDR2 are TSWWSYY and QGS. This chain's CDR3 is CALRGGGYPGILGYTDKLIF. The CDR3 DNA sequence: TGTGCTCTTAGAGGAGGGGGATACCCTGGGATACTGGGATACACCGATAAACTCATCTTT.

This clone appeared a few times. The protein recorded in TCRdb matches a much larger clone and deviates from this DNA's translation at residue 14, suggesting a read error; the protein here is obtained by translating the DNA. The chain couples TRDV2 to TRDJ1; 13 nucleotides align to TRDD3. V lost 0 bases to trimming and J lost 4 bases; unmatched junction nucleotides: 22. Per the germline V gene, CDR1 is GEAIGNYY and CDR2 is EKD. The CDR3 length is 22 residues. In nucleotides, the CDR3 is TGTGCCTGTGACACCGTCTTAACTGGGGGATACGCTAAGAGAAAGCATAGCGATAAACTCATCTTT. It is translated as CACDTVLTGGYAKRKHSDKLIF.

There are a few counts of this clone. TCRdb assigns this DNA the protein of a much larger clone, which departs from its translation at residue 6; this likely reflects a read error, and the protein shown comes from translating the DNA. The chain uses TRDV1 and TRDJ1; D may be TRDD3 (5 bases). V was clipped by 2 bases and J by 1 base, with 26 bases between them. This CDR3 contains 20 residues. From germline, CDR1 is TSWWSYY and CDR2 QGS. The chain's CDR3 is CALGEDSWPSSGVLTDKLIF. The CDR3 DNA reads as TGTGCTCTTGGGGAAGACAGCTGGCCATCCTCGGGGGTCCTCACCGATAAACTCATCTTT.

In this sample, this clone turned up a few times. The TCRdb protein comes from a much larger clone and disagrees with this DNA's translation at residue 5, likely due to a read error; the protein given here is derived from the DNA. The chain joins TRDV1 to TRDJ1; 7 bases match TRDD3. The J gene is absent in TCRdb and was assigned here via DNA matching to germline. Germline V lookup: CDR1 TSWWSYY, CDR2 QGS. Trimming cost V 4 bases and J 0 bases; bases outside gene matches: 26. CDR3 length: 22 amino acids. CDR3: CALGGPPSAYWGPYLNTDKLIF. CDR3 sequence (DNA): TGTGCTCTTGGGGGACCGCCTTCTGCGTACTGGGGACCTTATCTGAACACCGATAAACTCATCTTT.

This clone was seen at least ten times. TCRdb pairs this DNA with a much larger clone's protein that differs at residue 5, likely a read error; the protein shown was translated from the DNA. The chain's CDR3 is CACEGLLGPRGADKLIF. Here the CDR3 DNA reads TGTGCCTGTGAAGGCTTGCTGGGTCCCAGAGGAGCCGATAAACTCATCTTT. The chain carries TRDV2 and TRDJ1, with D perhaps matching TRDD3 (5 bases). The CDR3 runs to 17 residues. The germline V gene encodes CDR1 GEAIGNYY and CDR2 EKD. Trimming shortened V by 4 bases and J by 3 bases, and 23 bases separated the two germline ends.

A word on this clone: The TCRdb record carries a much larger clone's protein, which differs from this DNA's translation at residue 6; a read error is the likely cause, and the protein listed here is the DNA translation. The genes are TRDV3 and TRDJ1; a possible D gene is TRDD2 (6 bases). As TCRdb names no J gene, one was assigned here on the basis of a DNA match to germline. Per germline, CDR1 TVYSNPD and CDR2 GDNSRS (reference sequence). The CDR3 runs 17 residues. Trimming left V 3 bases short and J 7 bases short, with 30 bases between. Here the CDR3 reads CALPVSFHPSHRGKLIF. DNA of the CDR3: TGTGCCTTACCGGTTTCCTTCCACCCGTCCCATAGAGGTAAACTCATCTTT.

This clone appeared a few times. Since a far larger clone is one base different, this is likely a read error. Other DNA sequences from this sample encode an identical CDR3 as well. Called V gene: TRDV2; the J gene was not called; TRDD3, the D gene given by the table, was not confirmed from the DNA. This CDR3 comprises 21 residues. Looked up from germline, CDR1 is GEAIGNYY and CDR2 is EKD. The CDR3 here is CACDTGEIYWGPTGGSDKLIF. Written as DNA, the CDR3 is TGTGCCTGTGACACCGGAGAGATCTACTGGGGGCCTACGGGGGGTTCCGATAAGCTCATCTTT.

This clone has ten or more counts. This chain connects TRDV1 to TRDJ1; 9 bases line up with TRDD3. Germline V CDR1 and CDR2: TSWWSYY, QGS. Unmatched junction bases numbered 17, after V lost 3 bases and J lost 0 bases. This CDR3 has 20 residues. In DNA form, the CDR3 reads TGTGCTCTTGGGGAGGGTCAATCCGGGGGGATACTTGTACACACCGATAAACTCATCTTT. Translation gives CALGEGQSGGILVHTDKLIF.

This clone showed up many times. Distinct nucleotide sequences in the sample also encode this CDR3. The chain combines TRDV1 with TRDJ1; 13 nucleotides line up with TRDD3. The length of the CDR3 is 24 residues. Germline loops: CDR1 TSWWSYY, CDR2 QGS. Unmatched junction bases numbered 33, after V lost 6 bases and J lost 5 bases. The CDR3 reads CALGLPFRKLKLGDTLSIPDKLIF. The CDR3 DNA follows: TGTGCTCTTGGCCTTCCCTTCAGAAAACTTAAACTGGGGGATACGCTATCGATTCCTGATAAACTCATCTTT.